This TCR beta chain comes out of a study of cytomegalovirus exposure and HLA in healthy donors. TCRdb's copy holds only in-frame clones and misses some; the assay was immunoSEQ multiplex PCR. The profile covers 150,000 to 200,000 clones, with roughly 91% appearing a single time and 3% taken by the ten largest. The donors were part of the roughly 130-subject validation cohort, which stood apart from the roughly 700-subject first cohort. J lost 6 bases, V lost 11 bases, and 10 bases had no gene match. Germline CDR1 reads SNHLY; CDR2 reads FYNNEI. This CDR3 region has 13 residues. The sample consisted of PBMCs. The receptor's source is a man aged 18 to 29 in good health and CMV-seronegative. The chain uses TRBV2 and TRBJ2-1; the match to TRBD2 covers 7 bases. CDR3 coding DNA: TGTGCCGGGTGGGGAGGGGTGGTCAATGAGCAGTTCTTC. Translating it yields CAGWGGVVNEQFF.